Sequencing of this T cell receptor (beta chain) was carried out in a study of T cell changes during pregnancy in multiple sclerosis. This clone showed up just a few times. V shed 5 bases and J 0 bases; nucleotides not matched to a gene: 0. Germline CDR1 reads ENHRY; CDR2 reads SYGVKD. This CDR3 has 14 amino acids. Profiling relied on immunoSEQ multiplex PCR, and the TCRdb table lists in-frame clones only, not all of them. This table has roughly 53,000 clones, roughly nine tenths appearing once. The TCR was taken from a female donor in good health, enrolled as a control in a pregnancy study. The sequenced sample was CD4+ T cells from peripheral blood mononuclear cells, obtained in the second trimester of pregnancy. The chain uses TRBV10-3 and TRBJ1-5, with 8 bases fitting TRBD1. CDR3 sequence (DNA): TGTGCCATCAGTCAGGGGGCTAGCAATCAGCCCCAGCATTTT. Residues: CAISQGASNQPQHF.